This TCR beta chain came from a study of CD8 T cells in Susac syndrome. The authors sequenced TCR beta from blood CD8+ and CD4+ T cells. The controls, all healthy donors, were matched for age and sex. The TEMRA cells underwent FACS enrichment, while the CD8+ and CD4+ T cells underwent negative isolation. RNA, at about 0.45 to 1 ug, was reverse transcribed with random hexamers. A single record per CDR3 protein comes from TCRdb applying MiXCR to the immunoSEQ multiplex PCR reads. This table has about 190,000 distinct CDR3 sequences, 85% to 95% appearing once. Material: CD4+ T cells from PBMCs. This sequence originates from a human donor in good health.

The CDR3 coding sequence is TGTGCCTGGAGTGTAAACAGGGATCAGCCCCAGCATTTT. This codes for CAWSVNRDQPQHF. J is TRBJ1-5 and V is TRBV30; D possibly corresponds to TRBD1 (6 bases). Per the germline V gene, CDR1 is GTSNPN and CDR2 is SVGIG (reference sequence). This CDR3 is 13 amino acids long. V lost 0 bases to trimming and J lost 5 bases, with 8 bases between them. Filled out from reference TRBV30 and TRBJ1-5, the complete variable domain reads SQTIHQWPATLVQPVGSPLSLECTVEGTSNPNLYWYRQAAGRGLQLLFYSVGIGQISSEVPQNLSASRPQDRQFILSSKKLLLSDSGFYLCAWSVNRDQPQHFGDGTRLSIL.